A single sample gave rise to the 11 T cell receptor beta chains below, sequenced in a study of blood T cell repertoires in COVID-19. Clones were read by immunoSEQ multiplex PCR, and TCRdb kept only the in-frame ones, dropping some. The sample has approximately 270,000 clones, around 86% seen once. The sample consisted of peripheral blood. Source of these receptors: a man aged 50-59 years with acute or convalescent COVID-19.

V and J are TRBV6-5 and TRBJ1-6; 8 bases match TRBD1. Germline-derived CDR1 and CDR2 are MNHEY and SVGAGI. The junction had 3 bases not matched to a gene; V was cut back by 6 bases and J by 5 bases. The CDR3 covers 14 residues. The CDR3 DNA reads TGTGCCAGCAGGAACAGGGGGAATAATTCACCCCTCCACTTT. This codes for CASRNRGNNSPLHF.

The V call is TRBV5-6, the J call TRBJ2-7; 8 bases line up with TRBD2. The CDR3 sequence is 13 residues long. Trimming at V came to 6 bases and at J to 3 bases, leaving 5 bases not matched to a gene. CDR1 is SGHDT, CDR2 YYEEEE, per germline. The CDR3 DNA reads TGTGCCAGCACCGTCGGGGGGGGCTACGAGCAGTACTTC. As protein: CASTVGGGYEQYF.

The chain carries TRBV12-3 or TRBV12-4 and TRBJ1-1; D unresolved. The CDR3 sequence is 12 residues long. Trimming shortened V by 7 bases and J by 8 bases, and 14 bases separated the two germline ends. The CDR3, as DNA: TGTGCCAGCACCTATTCGGCAGGAGAAGCTTTCTTT. Translating gives CASTYSAGEAFF.

The rearrangement links TRBV7-3 to TRBJ2-2; TRBD2 agrees at 12 bases. There are 17 residues in the CDR3. CDR1 and CDR2 from the germline V gene are SGHTA and FQGTGA. Losses at the gene ends were 7 bases for V and 2 bases for J; bases not matched to a gene: 8. CDR3 sequence: CASNPGLAGFNTGELFF. The CDR3 coding sequence is TGTGCCAGCAACCCGGGACTAGCGGGCTTTAACACCGGGGAGCTGTTTTTT.

This chain uses TRBV2 with TRBJ2-1; the match to TRBD1 covers 7 bases. With 6 bases clipped from V and 8 bases from J, the junction kept 10 bases outside the gene matches. The CDR3 is 14 residues long. From germline, CDR1 is SNHLY and CDR2 FYNNEI. This CDR3 is CASRATQQGYEQFF. CDR3 bases: TGTGCCAGCAGAGCAACCCAACAGGGGTATGAGCAGTTCTTC.

The gene calls are TRBV4-1 and TRBJ2-7, with TRBD2 as a possible D gene (6 bases). This CDR3 has 16 residues. Trimming stripped 4 bases from V and 7 bases from J, with 23 bases between. Germline V gene sequence: CDR1 MGHRA, CDR2 YSYEKL. The CDR3 reads CASSRPGRGSYEEQYF. CDR3 DNA sequence: TGCGCCAGCAGCCGCCCCGGGAGAGGGAGCTATGAAGAGCAGTACTTC.

The V and J genes are TRBV29-1 and TRBJ1-1; perhaps TRBD1 as D (5 bases). This CDR3 region has 11 residues. In germline, CDR1 is SQVTM, CDR2 ANQGSEA. The V gene lost 7 bases and the J gene lost 1 base, with 7 bases spanning the gap. CDR3 protein: CSDTGNTEAFF. CDR3 in DNA: TGCAGCGATACAGGGAACACTGAAGCTTTCTTT.

J is TRBJ2-3 and V is TRBV5-6, with D hard to call. The CDR3 is made up of 12 amino acids. CDR1 and CDR2 from the germline V gene are SGHDT and YYEEEE. V lost 3 bases and J 4 bases, leaving 6 bases between the germline ends. In DNA form, the CDR3 reads TGTGCCAGCAGCTCCCTCCCAGATACGCAGTATTTT. As protein: CASSSLPDTQYF. Full variable domain (rest looked up from reference TRBV5-6 and TRBJ2-3): DAGVTQSPTHLIKTRGQQVTLRCSPKSGHDTVSWYQQALGQGPQFIFQYYEEEERQRGNFPDRFSGHQFPNYSSELNVNALLLGDSALYLCASSSLPDTQYFGPGTRLTVL.

The genes are TRBV3-1 (or the pseudogene TRBV3-2) and TRBJ2-7, with 10 positions matching TRBD1. V dropped 6 bases and J dropped 3; count of bases not matched to a gene: 8. CDR1 and CDR2 (germline): LGHDT, YNNKEL (reference sequence). The length of the CDR3 is 15 residues. The CDR3 DNA reads as TGTGCCAGCAGTCTAACGGGACAGGGGAACTACGAGCAGTACTTC. Its translation: CASSLTGQGNYEQYF.

The chain links TRBV3-1 (or the pseudogene TRBV3-2) to TRBJ2-7, with 7 bases that match TRBD1. CDR3 length equals 13 residues. Germline CDR1 and CDR2: LGHDT and YNNKEL (reference sequence). V lost 4 bases to trimming and J lost 5 bases; unmatched junction nucleotides: 5. CDR3 sequence: CASSPRQGHEQYF. CDR3 sequence (DNA): TGTGCCAGCAGCCCCCGACAGGGCCACGAGCAGTACTTC.

The CDR3 DNA sequence: TGTGCCAGCAGCTTGGCAGGGGCTGGAAACACCATATATTTT. It yields the protein CASSLAGAGNTIYF. This chain connects TRBV5-4 to TRBJ1-3; perhaps TRBD1 as D (6 bases). The V gene lost 0 bases and the J gene lost 2 bases, with 6 bases spanning the gap. Looked up from germline, CDR1 is SGHNT and CDR2 is YYREEE (reference sequence). The CDR3 is 14 amino acids.